This record looks at one T cell receptor (beta chain) sequence and its context. Its antigen is currently unknown. Cohort: HPV-negative, locally advanced oral cavity squamous cell carcinoma patients. This record belongs to a study of neoadjuvant anti-PD-1 for oral cavity cancer. General study points: Greater tumor shrinkage accompanied bigger post-treatment sizes of preexisting clones.

Only in-frame clones appear in the TCRdb table, and some are missing; sequencing was by immunoSEQ multiplex PCR. The data contain roughly 7,000 clones, 50% to 75% of them seen just once; the ten biggest clones take up 6.3%. The specimen was tumor tissue, collected before nivolumab (anti-PD-1) treatment. The TCR was taken from a person aged 35 to 85 with oral cavity squamous cell carcinoma.

In nucleotides, the CDR3 is TGTGCCAGCAGCGTAAAGGACGGGGGGGCCATGGAGAGAAATGAGCAGTTCTTC. This codes for CASSVKDGGAMERNEQFF. The chain has TRBV9 and TRBJ2-1, with 8 bases aligning to TRBD2. The germline V gene has CDR1 SGDLS and CDR2 YYNGEE. Trimming at V came to 1 base and at J to 7 bases, leaving 16 bases not matched to a gene. CDR3 size: 18 residues.